This T cell receptor (beta chain) originates from a study of response to subunit inactivated influenza vaccine. General observations from the study: Researchers suggested that each seasonal influenza vaccination recruits few new T cells.

The germline CDR1 and CDR2 sequences are GTSNPN and SVGIG (reference sequence). The CDR3 sequence is 16 residues long. On this clonotype: Antigen: not known. Sequence at one end of the junction differs from germline and may be a read error.

TCRdb reprocessed the RT-PCR reads via MiXCR and lists one record per CDR3 protein. Of 200,000 to 300,000 distinct CDR3 sequences detected, 9% to 15% appear once; the ten largest clones hold over 6.5%. The origin of this receptor is a man aged 50-60 years who received an inactivated influenza vaccine. The rearrangement uses TRBV30 and TRBJ2-6, with 7 bases fitting TRBD2. The starting material was non-naive T cells sorted from PBMCs, obtained about 14 days before vaccination. DNA of the CDR3: TGTGCCAGGAGCCCAGCGGGGCATACTGGGGCCAACGTCCTGACTTTC. Translating gives CARSPAGHTGANVLTF.